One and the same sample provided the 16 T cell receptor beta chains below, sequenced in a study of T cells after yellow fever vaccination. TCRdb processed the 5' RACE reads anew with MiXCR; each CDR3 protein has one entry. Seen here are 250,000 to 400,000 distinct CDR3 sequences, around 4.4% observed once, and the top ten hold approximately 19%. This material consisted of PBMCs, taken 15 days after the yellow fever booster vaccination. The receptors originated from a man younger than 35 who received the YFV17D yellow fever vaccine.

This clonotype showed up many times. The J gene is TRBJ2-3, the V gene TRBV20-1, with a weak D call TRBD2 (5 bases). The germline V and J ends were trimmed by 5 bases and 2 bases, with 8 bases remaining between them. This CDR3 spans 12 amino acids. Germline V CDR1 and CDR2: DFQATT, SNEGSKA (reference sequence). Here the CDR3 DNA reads TGCAGTGCTCGGGGTTTCACAGATACGCAGTATTTT. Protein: CSARGFTDTQYF.

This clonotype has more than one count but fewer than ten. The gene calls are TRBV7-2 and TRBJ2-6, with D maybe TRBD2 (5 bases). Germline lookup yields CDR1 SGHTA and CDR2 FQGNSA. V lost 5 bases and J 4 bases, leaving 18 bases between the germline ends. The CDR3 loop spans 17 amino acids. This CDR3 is CASSPRTGHGGANVLTF. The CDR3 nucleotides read TGTGCCAGCAGCCCGAGGACTGGCCATGGGGGGGCCAACGTCCTGACTTTC.

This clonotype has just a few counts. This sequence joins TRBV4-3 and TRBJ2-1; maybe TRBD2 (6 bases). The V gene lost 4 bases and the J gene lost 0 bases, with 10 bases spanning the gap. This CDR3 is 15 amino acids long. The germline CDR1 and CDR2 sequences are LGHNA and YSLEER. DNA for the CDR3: TGCGCCAGCAGCCGGGACTGGAGCTCCTACAATGAGCAGTTCTTC. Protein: CASSRDWSSYNEQFF.

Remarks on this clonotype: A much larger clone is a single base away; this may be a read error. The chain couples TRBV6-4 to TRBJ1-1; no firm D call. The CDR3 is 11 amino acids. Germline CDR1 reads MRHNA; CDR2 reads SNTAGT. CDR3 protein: CVSSEGAEAFF. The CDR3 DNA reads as TGTGTCAGCAGTGAAGGTGCCGAAGCTTTCTTT.

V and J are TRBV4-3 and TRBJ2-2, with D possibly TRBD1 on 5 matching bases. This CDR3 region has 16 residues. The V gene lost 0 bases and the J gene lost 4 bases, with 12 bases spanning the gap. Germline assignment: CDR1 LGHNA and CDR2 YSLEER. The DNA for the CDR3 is TGCGCCAGCAGCCAAGAACTGGACACCATCACCGGGGAGCTGTTTTTT. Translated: CASSQELDTITGELFF.

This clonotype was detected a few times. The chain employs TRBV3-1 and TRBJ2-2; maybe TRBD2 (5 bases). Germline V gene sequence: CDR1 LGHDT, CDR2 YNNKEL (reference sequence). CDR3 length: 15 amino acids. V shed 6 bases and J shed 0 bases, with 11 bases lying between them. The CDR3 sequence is CASRAPLANTGELFF. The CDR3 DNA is TGTGCCAGCAGAGCGCCACTAGCGAACACCGGGGAGCTGTTTTTT.

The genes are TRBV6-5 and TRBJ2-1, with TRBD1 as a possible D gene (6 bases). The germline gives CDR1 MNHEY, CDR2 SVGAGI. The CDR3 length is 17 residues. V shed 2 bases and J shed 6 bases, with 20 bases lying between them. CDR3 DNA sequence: TGTGCCAGCAGTTACACACGAGGTGGCAGGGGAATCAATGAGCAGTTCTTC. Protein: CASSYTRGGRGINEQFF.

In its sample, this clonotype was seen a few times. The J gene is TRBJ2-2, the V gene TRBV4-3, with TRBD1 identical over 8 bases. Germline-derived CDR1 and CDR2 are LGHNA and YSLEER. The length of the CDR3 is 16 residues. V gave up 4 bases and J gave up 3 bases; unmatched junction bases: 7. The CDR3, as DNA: TGCGCCAGCAGCCCCAGACAGGGGTTGTACACCGGGGAGCTGTTTTTT. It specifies CASSPRQGLYTGELFF.

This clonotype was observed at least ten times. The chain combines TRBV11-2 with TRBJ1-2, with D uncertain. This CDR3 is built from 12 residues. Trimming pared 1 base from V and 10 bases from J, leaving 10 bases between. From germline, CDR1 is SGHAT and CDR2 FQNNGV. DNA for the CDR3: TGTGCCAGCAGCTTAGCCTGGCAGACCTACACCTTC. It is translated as CASSLAWQTYTF.

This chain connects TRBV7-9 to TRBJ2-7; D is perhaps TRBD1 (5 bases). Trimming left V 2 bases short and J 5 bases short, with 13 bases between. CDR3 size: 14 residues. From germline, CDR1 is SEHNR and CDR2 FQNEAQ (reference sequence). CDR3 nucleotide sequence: TGTGCCAGCAGCTTACAGGGCGAAAGCAACGAGCAGTACTTC. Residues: CASSLQGESNEQYF.

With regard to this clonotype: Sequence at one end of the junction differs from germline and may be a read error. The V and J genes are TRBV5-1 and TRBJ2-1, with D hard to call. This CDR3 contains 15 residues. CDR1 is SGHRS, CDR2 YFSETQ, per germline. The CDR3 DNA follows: TGCGCCAGCAGCTTGGCCGTTCTCTCCTACTATGAGCAGTTCTTC. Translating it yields CASSLAVLSYYEQFF.

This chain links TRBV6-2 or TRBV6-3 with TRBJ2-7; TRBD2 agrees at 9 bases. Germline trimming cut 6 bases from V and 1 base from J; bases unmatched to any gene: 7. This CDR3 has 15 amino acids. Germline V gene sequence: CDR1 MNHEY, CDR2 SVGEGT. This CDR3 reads CASRNPSGASYEQYF. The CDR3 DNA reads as TGTGCCAGCAGGAACCCTAGCGGGGCTTCCTACGAGCAGTACTTC.

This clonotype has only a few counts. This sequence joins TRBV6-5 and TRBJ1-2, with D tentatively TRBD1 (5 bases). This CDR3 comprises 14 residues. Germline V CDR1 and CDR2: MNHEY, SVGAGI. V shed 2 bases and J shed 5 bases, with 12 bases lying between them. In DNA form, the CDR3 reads TGTGCCAGCAGTTACGGTCAGGGACCATATGGCTACACCTTC. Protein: CASSYGQGPYGYTF.

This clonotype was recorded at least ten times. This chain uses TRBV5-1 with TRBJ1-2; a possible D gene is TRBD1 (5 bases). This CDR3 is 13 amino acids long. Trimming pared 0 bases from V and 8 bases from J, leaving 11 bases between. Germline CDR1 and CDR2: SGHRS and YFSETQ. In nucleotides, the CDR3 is TGCGCCAGCAGCTTGGATGGGGGTCAGGGCTACACCTTC. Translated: CASSLDGGQGYTF.

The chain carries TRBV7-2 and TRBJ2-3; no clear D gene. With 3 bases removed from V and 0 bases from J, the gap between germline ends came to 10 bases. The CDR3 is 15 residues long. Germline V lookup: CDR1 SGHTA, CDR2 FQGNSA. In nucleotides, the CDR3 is TGTGCCAGCAGCTTTCAGACCCGTAGCACAGATACGCAGTATTTT. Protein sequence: CASSFQTRSTDTQYF.

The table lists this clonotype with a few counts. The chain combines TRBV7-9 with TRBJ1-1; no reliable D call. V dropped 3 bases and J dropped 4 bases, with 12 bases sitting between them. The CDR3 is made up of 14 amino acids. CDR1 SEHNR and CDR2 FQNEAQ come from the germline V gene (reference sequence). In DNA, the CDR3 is TGTGCCAGCAGCTTTCCCCTGTCGGCCACTGAAGCTTTCTTT. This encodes CASSFPLSATEAFF.